Listed below are T cell receptor beta chains from one sample, sequenced in a study of blood T cells in healthy people across ages. TCRdb fed the 5' RACE reads into MiXCR, producing one record per CDR3 protein. The table includes 1 million or so distinct CDR3 sequences, 45% detected once. Specimen: blood. The receptors come from a woman aged 55-69 years in good health. Both conserved end residues are trimmed from each CDR3. Each record gives: V gene, clone size, CDR3 protein. The size of a clone is reported for some rows only, either as once, few or many, or as a class for expanded clones.

>TRBV29-1|NA
SVRTGHGETQY
>TRBV25-1|few
ASARGSNQPQH
>TRBV19|NA
ASRSTSGGPETQY
>TRBV4-2|NA
ASSQEPTDTQY
>TRBV3-1|few
ASSQGRAHSYEQY
>TRBV20-1|NA
SARTSGSKNIQY
>TRBV12-3/TRBV12-4|NA
ASSPTVDEQF
>TRBV3-1|once
ASSQVTPVRNEQF
>TRBV27|few
ASSNGQFLY
>TRBV13|NA
ASSSRALSYQETQY
>TRBV2|NA
ASSETGGKYMTEAF
>TRBV29-1|few
SVADSREQF
>TRBV10-3|few
AINPGQGSYEQY
>TRBV11-2|few
ASSLVGRGTHSYEQY
>TRBV5-1|few
ASSLDGRSSYNEQF
>TRBV7-2|NA
ASSIVGLPQGDYGYT
>TRBV20-1|NA
SARVLWGLNTEAF
>TRBV5-1|NA
ASRYDRADTEAF
>TRBV4-2|few
ASSQVGLSNQPQH
>TRBV6-2/TRBV6-3|few
ASSFRSVSETQY
>TRBV20-1|NA
SAPWTGKRDTQY
>TRBV20-1|few
SARGGRGYNEQF
>TRBV10-2|NA
ASSEATRAYEQY
>TRBV24-1|NA
ATTGTATSYEQY
>TRBV9|NA
ASSVDPVSNEQF
>TRBV28|few
ASSLFGRNTGELF
>TRBV29-1|few
SAGTGDYYEQY
>TRBV27|few
ASSLRGAGYNEQF
>TRBV5-6|few
ASSLGLAGFNEQF
>TRBV6-5|NA
ASSYSPGQGPYEQY
>TRBV11-2|NA
ASSHALEQY
>TRBV28|NA
ASSPRDTYGEQY
>TRBV4-2|NA
ASSQGSGTLRNEQF
>TRBV5-1|NA
ASSFPSVEETQY
>TRBV12-3/TRBV12-4|NA
ASSLQSLAGGEQF
>TRBV5-5|NA
ASTPVKGYYEQY
>TRBV6-2/TRBV6-3|NA
ASSRVGVSVADTQY